This T cell receptor beta chain was captured by sequencing in a study of regulatory T cells in long-lasting Graves disease. The germline V gene encodes CDR1 LGHDT and CDR2 YNNKEL (reference sequence). The CDR3 consists of 15 residues. Trimming at V came to 4 bases and at J to 2 bases, leaving 3 bases not matched to a gene. According to the study, TCR beta libraries were built with iRepertoire HTBI primers and CDR3-region Arm-PCR. TCRdb re-derived calls from the multiplex PCR reads in MiXCR, one entry per CDR3 protein. Of fewer than 400,000 distinct CDR3 sequences in the sample, around 20% were seen once. Described time point: persistent/refractory GD, antithyroid drugs over 5 years with positive TRAb. PBMCs provided the RNA from which the TCR library was made. Patients hailed from an endocrinology department in Xi'an, China. The study, taken as a whole, reports: The number of shared public clonotypes was higher in persistent patients (around 2,500) than new patients (just over 950). When disease was persistent, TRBV28, TRBJ1-2 and TRBJ2-5 were the favored segments.

The table lists this clonotype with many counts. Its cognate antigen is unknown. The sequencing used peripheral blood mononuclear cells (PBMCs), collected when the disease was refractory, from a patient treated with antithyroid drugs. The sequence was collected from a female donor with Graves disease. J is TRBJ2-5 and V is TRBV3-1; 11 nucleotides line up with TRBD2. The CDR3 coding sequence is TGTGCCAGCAGCCCTAGCGGGGGGTCTCAAGAGACCCAGTACTTC. It codes for CASSPSGGSQETQYF.